Given below is one T cell receptor (beta chain) in context. The antigen is undetermined. CDR3 size: 16 residues. The germline V gene has CDR1 SGHVS and CDR2 FQNEAQ. The germline V and J ends were trimmed by 3 bases and 5 bases, with 17 bases remaining between them. The data were obtained in a study of T-cell memory formation after mild COVID-19. Whole-study results and caveats: Pre-infection memory showed some responding clones, and this suggested that cross-reactive memory joined.

TCR alpha and TCR beta cDNA libraries carrying sample barcodes and UMIs were produced by 5'RACE using constant-segment primers. TCRdb reprocessed the 5' RACE reads with MiXCR, giving one entry per CDR3 protein. The data show a few hundred thousand distinct CDR3 sequences, around a sixth seen once. Sequencing was performed on PBMCs or a T cell subset sorted from them (not recorded which). The J gene is TRBJ1-5, the V gene TRBV7-8, with D tentatively TRBD1 (6 bases). This TCR was sampled from a man aged 18 to 29 who had mild COVID-19 (a few samples of this study predate the infection). Cell type and time point are not known. CDR3 protein: CASSFPDSAGYQPQHF. DNA of the CDR3: TGTGCCAGCAGCTTCCCGGACAGTGCAGGGTATCAGCCCCAGCATTTT. Using reference TRBV7-8 and TRBJ1-5 for the parts outside the CDR3, the full variable domain is GAGVSQSPRYKVAKRGQDVALRCDPISGHVSLFWYQQALGQGPEFLTYFQNEAQLDKSGLPSDRFFAERPEGSVSTLKIQRTQQEDSAVYLCASSFPDSAGYQPQHFGDGTRLSIL.